This record looks at one TCR beta chain sequence and its context. Its antigen target is currently unknown. One base away there is no much larger clone; base qualities are not given. The data were taken from a study of blood T cell repertoires in COVID-19 (dated by TCRdb to between 2020 and 2021). Background on the whole study: Samples from collaborators originated in the United States, Italy and Spain and spanned both the acute and convalescent phases of COVID-19. The material from the prospective study consisted of cDNA or gDNA derived from T cells, B-cell-depleted T cells, or PBMCs. Deeply sampled blood TCRbeta repertoires from subjects exposed to, actively infected with, or recovered from COVID-19 were included in the dataset. The repertoires were made available in a free public database intended to serve as a resource for research on the immune response to SARS-CoV-2. Samples were obtained from the ongoing ImmuneRACE study (first 160 participants) and from 1,254 subjects provided by 6 global collaborators. A de-identified subject ID, COVID-19 status, age in years and sex were almost always included in the sample metadata. Where available, HLA class I and class II types were taken from metadata supplied by the sample provider and were not determined by assay-based typing.

Study-wide findings and limitations: How much clinical and demographic metadata was included differed by source and by participant, and the metadata was provided uncurated.

TCRbeta CDR3 regions were amplified from genomic DNA by means of the immunoSEQ Assay, a bias-controlled multiplex PCR. In the source study's methods: Nucleated cell counts per sample were estimated from amplification of reference gene primers within the assay. Sequence reads were collapsed and filtered to measure the absolute abundance of every unique TCRbeta CDR3 rearrangement. For each sample, productive Simpson clonality was calculated by taking the square root of Simpson's diversity index across productive rearrangements. The clones in this table, taken by TCRdb from immuneACCESS, are in-frame only. Not every clone is retained; where verified, under half of the shortfall comes from an unresolved V gene, and the cause of the rest is unknown. That table furnishes V, J and clone size, whereas the DNA furnished D and trimming. The sample yields about 150,000 clones; over 85% were counted once. The ten largest clones represent under 2% of the sample.

Each collaborating institution followed its own protocols to collect whole blood in K2EDTA tubes. For TCRbeta analysis, collaborators shipped samples as frozen whole blood, isolated PBMCs, or DNA extracted from either of those sample types. The specimen was peripheral blood. The receptor was isolated from a human donor in a cohort sampled during active COVID-19.

This receptor has the CDR3 CASSAGWDRVYEQYF. The DNA is TGTGCCAGCAGCGCCGGTTGGGACAGGGTCTACGAGCAGTACTTC. The rearranged chain carries TRBV9 and TRBJ2-7, with 9 bases aligning to TRBD1. From its cysteine to its phenylalanine, the CDR3 spans 15 amino acids. Only the CDR3 portion is preserved as DNA: 45 bases, with reading frame beginning at the first base. Germline trimming: 3 bases from V, 3 bases from J; junction bases outside gene matches: 7. For CDR1 and CDR2, the germline V gene lists SGDLS and YYNGEE.